The 14 T cell receptor beta chains reported below all come from one sample, sequenced in a study of cytomegalovirus exposure and HLA in healthy donors. The PCR ran on 60 Vbeta and 13 Jbeta primers. The assay was immunoSEQ multiplex PCR, and TCRdb's table has in-frame clones only and misses some. The table has about 160,000 clones, around 74% seen once; the top ten hold about 2%. The sample comprised PBMCs. The receptors come from a female donor in good health and CMV-seronegative.

The V gene is TRBV9, the J gene TRBJ2-2; D not resolved. V gave up 4 bases and J gave up 7 bases, with 11 bases separating them. There are 13 residues in the CDR3. CDR1 SGDLS and CDR2 YYNGEE come from the germline V gene. CDR3 amino acids: CASSPGYGGELFF. CDR3 bases: TGTGCCAGCAGCCCCGGGTATGGCGGGGAGCTGTTTTTT.

V is TRBV25-1 and J is TRBJ1-1; 10 bases align to TRBD1. The CDR3 length is 15 residues. Per germline, CDR1 MGHDK and CDR2 SYGVNS. Unmatched junction bases numbered 4, after V lost 1 base and J lost 5 bases. CDR3 sequence: CASSEWGQGKTEAFF. In DNA form, the CDR3 reads TGTGCCAGCAGTGAATGGGGACAGGGGAAGACTGAAGCTTTCTTT.

This clone was detected a few times. The V call is TRBV5-5, the J call TRBJ2-5; TRBD2 aligns across 7 bases. The CDR3 consists of 14 residues. The J segment lost 5 bases and the V segment lost 1 base, leaving 5 bases of the junction unmatched. The germline V gene encodes CDR1 SGHKS and CDR2 YYEKEE (reference sequence). The CDR3 loop reads CASSLPPSGETQYF. CDR3 DNA sequence: TGTGCCAGCAGCTTGCCTCCTAGCGGTGAGACCCAGTACTTC. Combining the CDR3 with reference TRBV5-5 and TRBJ2-5 gives the whole variable domain DAGVTQSPTHLIKTRGQQVTLRCSPISGHKSVSWYQQVLGQGPQFIFQYYEKEERGRGNFPDRFSARQFPNYSSELNVNALLLGDSALYLCASSLPPSGETQYFGPGTRLLVL.

The V gene is TRBV5-1, the J gene TRBJ2-7, with D possibly TRBD2 on 6 matching bases. From germline, CDR1 is SGHRS and CDR2 YFSETQ. This CDR3 has 14 residues. V lost 3 bases, J lost 5 bases, and 15 bases lay in between. The CDR3 loop reads CASSWGTPSDEQYF. Written as DNA, the CDR3 is TGCGCCAGCAGCTGGGGGACTCCCTCAGACGAGCAGTACTTC.

V is TRBV18 and J is TRBJ1-2, with a possible D match to TRBD1 (5 bases). Trimming removed 3 bases at V and 3 bases at J, with 14 bases between. The germline CDR1 and CDR2 sequences are KGHSH and LQKENI. The length of the CDR3 is 15 residues. The CDR3 bases are TGTGCCAGCTCACCTCCGGGGGAAATCTACTATGGCTACACCTTC. Translated, it gives CASSPPGEIYYGYTF.

This clone has just one count. The chain couples TRBV5-6 to TRBJ1-1, with a tentative D call TRBD1 (5 bases). The CDR3 contains 15 residues. The germline CDR1 and CDR2 sequences are SGHDT and YYEEEE. The V gene lost 4 bases and the J gene lost 2 bases, with 15 bases spanning the gap. The DNA for the CDR3 is TGTGCCAGCAGCCAGGGCCTACTTCAAAACACTGAAGCTTTCTTT. This encodes CASSQGLLQNTEAFF.

The V call is TRBV11-3, the J call TRBJ2-1; 9 bases agree with TRBD2. Germline V gives CDR1 SGHNT, CDR2 YENEEA. There are 17 residues in the CDR3. J gave up 7 bases and V 0 bases, and 10 bases lay outside the gene matches. The CDR3 DNA follows: TGTGCCAGCAGCTTAGAGGCCCGTAGCGGGGGTAAAAATGAGCAGTTCTTC. Translated, it gives CASSLEARSGGKNEQFF. Full variable domain (outside the CDR3, taken from reference TRBV11-3 and TRBJ2-1): EAGVVQSPRYKIIEKKQPVAFWCNPISGHNTLYWYLQNLGQGPELLIRYENEEAVDDSQLPKDRFSAERLKGVDSTLKIQPAELGDSAVYLCASSLEARSGGKNEQFFGPGTRLTVL.

This clone has more than one count but fewer than ten. The rearrangement joins TRBV11-3 to TRBJ1-1, with a possible D match to TRBD1 (6 bases). This CDR3 region has 11 residues. CDR1 is SGHNT and CDR2 is YENEEA in the germline V gene. Trimming took off 2 bases at V and 8 bases at J, with 6 bases between the two ends. CDR3 in DNA: TGTGCCAGCAGCTTACAGGGGGAAGCTTTCTTT. Residues: CASSLQGEAFF.

CDR3 in amino acids: CASSAQMWGDEQFF. The DNA of the CDR3 is TGTGCCAGCAGCGCTCAAATGTGGGGCGATGAGCAGTTCTTC. The V and J genes are TRBV9 and TRBJ2-1; possible D gene TRBD1, 5 bases. The germline V and J ends were trimmed by 3 bases and 8 bases, with 15 bases remaining between them. Per the germline V gene, CDR1 is SGDLS and CDR2 is YYNGEE. CDR3 length equals 14 residues.

This chain links TRBV7-3 with TRBJ2-3; the D is unclear. This CDR3 has 13 amino acids. V was shortened by 1 base and J by 5 bases, with 7 bases between the two germline ends. Germline CDR1 SGHTA, CDR2 FQGTGA. CDR3 nucleotides: TGTGCCAGCAGCTTAATCGGTAAAGATACGCAGTATTTT. Its translation is CASSLIGKDTQYF. The variable domain in full, with the rest retrieved from reference TRBV7-3 and TRBJ2-3, is GAGVSQTPSNKVTEKGKYVELRCDPISGHTALYWYRQSLGQGPEFLIYFQGTGAADDSGLPNDRFFAVRPEGSVSTLKIQRTERGDSAVYLCASSLIGKDTQYFGPGTRLTVL.

This chain connects TRBV6-1 to TRBJ2-1; tentatively, D is TRBD2 (5 bases). CDR3 length: 15 amino acids. V dropped 2 bases and J dropped 8 bases, with 16 bases sitting between them. CDR1 and CDR2 (germline): MNHNS, SASEGT. CDR3 in DNA: TGTGCCAGCAGTGAATATGTGGGAATTAGCGATGAGCAGTTCTTC. It specifies CASSEYVGISDEQFF.

For this clone: The identical CDR3 is also encoded by other nucleotide sequences in the sample. The chain couples TRBV19 to TRBJ1-2, with 9 bases aligning to TRBD1. J was trimmed by 2 bases and V by 3 bases; bases with no gene match: 1. Germline V gene sequence: CDR1 LNHDA, CDR2 SQIVND (reference sequence). This CDR3 contains 14 residues. This CDR3 reads CASSIDRGNYGYTF. The CDR3 DNA sequence: TGTGCCAGTAGTATCGACAGGGGGAACTATGGCTACACCTTC. Drawing the rest from reference TRBV19 and TRBJ1-2, the complete variable domain is DGGITQSPKYLFRKEGQNVTLSCEQNLNHDAMYWYRQDPGQGLRLIYYSQIVNDFQKGDIAEGYSVSREKKESFPLTVTSAQKNPTAFYLCASSIDRGNYGYTFGSGTRLTVV.

This chain links TRBV5-4 with TRBJ2-1; 10 bases match TRBD2. This CDR3 has 15 residues. With 1 base clipped from V and 4 bases from J, the junction kept 2 bases outside the gene matches. Germline loops: CDR1 SGHNT, CDR2 YYREEE (reference sequence). CDR3 nucleotides: TGTGCCAGCAGCTTGACTAGCGGGGAGTACAATGAGCAGTTCTTC. It specifies CASSLTSGEYNEQFF.

This rearrangement joins TRBV6-5 to TRBJ1-2; 10 bases are shared with TRBD1. Germline CDR1 and CDR2: MNHEY and SVGAGI. The trim removed 6 bases at V and 6 bases at J, leaving 4 bases unmatched. The CDR3 loop spans 13 amino acids. CDR3 loop: CASRAGQGNGYTF. The CDR3 DNA sequence: TGTGCCAGCAGAGCGGGACAGGGGAATGGCTACACCTTC.